This T cell receptor (beta chain) is drawn from a study of human CD8 memory T cell subsets. Study observations and caveats: Exclusively the beta chains of the T cell receptor underwent sequencing in this study. The Chao1 estimates suggested that precursor exhausted T cells were less diverse than stem-like memory T cells.

The PBMC came from buffy coats of healthy donors. CD8+ T cells were isolated by negative magnetic selection. Libraries targeted TCR beta using 5' RACE with UMIs. Each CDR3 protein gets one entry after TCRdb re-called the 5' RACE reads with MiXCR. The table records some 7,400 distinct CDR3 sequences, under 5% of them present only once. This clonotype was counted many times. Its target is not known. The sequence came from a human donor in good health. The sequenced sample was CD8+ T cells from PBMCs.

The CDR3 DNA sequence: TGTGCCAGCAGCTTAGAATCCCGGACCGGGGAGCTGTTTTTT. The encoded protein is CASSLESRTGELFF. The chain joins TRBV13 to TRBJ2-2; D not certain. V lost 1 base, J lost 5 bases, and 8 bases lay in between. Germline V gene data show CDR1 as PRHDT and CDR2 as FYEKMQ (reference sequence). This CDR3 has 14 residues.